This TCR beta chain was captured in a study of Graves' ophthalmopathy and Graves' hyperthyroidism. Across the study: Prior to any treatment, peripheral blood was collected at the time of initial diagnosis.

Diagnosis relied on clinical symptoms, serum thyroxine, TRAb, thyroid ultrasound and orbital computed tomography. In the case of this clonotype: The antigen is unknown.

Amplified TCR beta CDR3 regions were obtained using RNA transcripts as template. Investigators did first-round RT-PCR with HTBI primers, then second-round multiplex PCR. TCRdb analysed the multiplex PCR reads with MiXCR anew, one entry per CDR3 protein. In the table there are roughly 700,000 distinct CDR3 sequences, approximately 40% of which are singletons. The germline gives CDR1 DFQATT, CDR2 SNEGSKA (reference sequence). This CDR3 comprises 15 residues. V lost 2 bases to trimming and J lost 9 bases; unmatched junction nucleotides: 7. The study's findings and limits: Clonotypes were expanded in thyroid at above 0.001 frequency, and most also appeared in blood.

This clonotype was sampled from an adult man with Graves' ophthalmopathy. V gene TRBV20-1 combines with J gene TRBJ1-6; 10 bases fit TRBD1. Sequenced: peripheral blood. The CDR3: CSARQPGQGISPLHF. The DNA for the CDR3 is TGCAGTGCTAGACAACCGGGACAGGGGATTTCACCCCTCCACTTT.